This T cell receptor (beta chain) was sequenced during a study of T cell responses to AZD1222 COVID-19 vaccine. Assay: immunoSEQ multiplex PCR; the TCRdb copy retains only in-frame clones and omits some. The sample consists of 90,000 to 120,000 clones, about 90% of them appearing once. The study, taken as a whole, reports: The donors showed a predominance of white British ancestry and of females, with possible underestimation of clonal diversity.

Note on this clone: Antigen specificity is unknown.

The CDR3 runs 15 residues. Per germline, CDR1 SGDLS and CDR2 YYNGEE. Trimming took off 4 bases at V and 0 bases at J, with 10 bases between the two ends. This TCR was sampled from an adult who received the AZD1222 COVID-19 vaccine. The sample in question was peripheral blood, obtained 28 days after the second AZD1222 dose. The genes are TRBV9 and TRBJ1-4; D unresolved. The chain's CDR3 is CASSRDGATNEKLFF. The CDR3 nucleotides read TGTGCCAGCAGCCGTGACGGTGCAACTAATGAAAAACTGTTTTTT.